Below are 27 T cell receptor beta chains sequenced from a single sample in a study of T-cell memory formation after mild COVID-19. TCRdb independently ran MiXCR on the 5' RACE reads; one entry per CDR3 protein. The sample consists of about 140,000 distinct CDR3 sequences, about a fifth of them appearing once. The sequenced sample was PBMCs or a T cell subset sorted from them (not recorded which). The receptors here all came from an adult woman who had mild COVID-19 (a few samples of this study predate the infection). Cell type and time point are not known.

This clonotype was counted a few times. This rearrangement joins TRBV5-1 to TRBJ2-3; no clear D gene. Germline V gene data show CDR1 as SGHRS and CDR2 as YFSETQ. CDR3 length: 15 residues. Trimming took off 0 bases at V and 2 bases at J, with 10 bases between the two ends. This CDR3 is CASSLVVGDTDTQYF. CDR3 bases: TGCGCCAGCAGCTTGGTAGTTGGGGACACAGATACGCAGTATTTT.

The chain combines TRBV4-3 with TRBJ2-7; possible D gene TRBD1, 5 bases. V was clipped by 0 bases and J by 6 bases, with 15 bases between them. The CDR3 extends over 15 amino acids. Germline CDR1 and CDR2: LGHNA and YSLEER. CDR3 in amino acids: CASSQDSGNFLEQYF. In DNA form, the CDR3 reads TGCGCCAGCAGCCAAGATTCAGGGAACTTTCTCGAGCAGTACTTC.

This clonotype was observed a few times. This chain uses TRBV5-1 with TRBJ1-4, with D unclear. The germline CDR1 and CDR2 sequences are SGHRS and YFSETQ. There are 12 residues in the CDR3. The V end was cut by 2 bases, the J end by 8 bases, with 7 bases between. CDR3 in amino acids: CASSFPGEKLFF. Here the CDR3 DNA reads TGCGCCAGCAGCTTTCCCGGGGAAAAACTGTTTTTT.

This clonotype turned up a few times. CDR3 protein: CSAPPWTSGYTGELFF. CDR3 DNA sequence: TGCAGTGCTCCCCCATGGACTAGCGGTTACACCGGGGAGCTGTTTTTT. The rearrangement links TRBV20-1 to TRBJ2-2, with 10 bases aligning to TRBD2. The CDR3 is made up of 16 amino acids. Germline V CDR1 and CDR2: DFQATT, SNEGSKA (reference sequence). J lost 3 bases, V lost 5 bases, and 9 bases had no gene match.

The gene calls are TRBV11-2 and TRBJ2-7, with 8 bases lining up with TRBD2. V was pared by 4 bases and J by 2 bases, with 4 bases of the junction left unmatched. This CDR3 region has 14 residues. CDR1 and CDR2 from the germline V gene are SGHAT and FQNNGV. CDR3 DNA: TGTGCCAGCAGCTGGGATAGCGGGGCCTACGAGCAGTACTTC. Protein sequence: CASSWDSGAYEQYF.

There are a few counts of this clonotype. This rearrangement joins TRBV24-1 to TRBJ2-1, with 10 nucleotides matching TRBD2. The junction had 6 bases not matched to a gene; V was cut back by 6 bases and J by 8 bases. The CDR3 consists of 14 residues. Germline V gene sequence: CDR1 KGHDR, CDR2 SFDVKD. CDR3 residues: CATSLAGVRDEQFF. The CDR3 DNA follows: TGTGCCACCAGTCTAGCGGGAGTTCGGGATGAGCAGTTCTTC.

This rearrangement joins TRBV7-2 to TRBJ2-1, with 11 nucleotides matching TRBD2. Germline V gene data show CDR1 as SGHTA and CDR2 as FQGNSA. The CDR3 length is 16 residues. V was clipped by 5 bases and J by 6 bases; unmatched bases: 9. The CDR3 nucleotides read TGTGCCAGCAGCCCGACCCTAGCGGGAGGTCGCAATGAGCAGTTCTTC. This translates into CASSPTLAGGRNEQFF.

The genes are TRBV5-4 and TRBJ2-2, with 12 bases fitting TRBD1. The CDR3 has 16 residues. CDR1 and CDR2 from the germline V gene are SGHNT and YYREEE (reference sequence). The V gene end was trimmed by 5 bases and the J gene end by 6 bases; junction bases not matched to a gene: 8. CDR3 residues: CASRPSGQGASGELFF. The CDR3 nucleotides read TGTGCCAGCAGACCATCGGGACAGGGGGCGTCCGGGGAGCTGTTTTTT. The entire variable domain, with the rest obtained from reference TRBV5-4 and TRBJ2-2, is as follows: ETGVTQSPTHLIKTRGQQVTLRCSSQSGHNTVSWYQQALGQGPQFIFQYYREEENGRGNFPPRFSGLQFPNYSSELNVNALELDDSALYLCASRPSGQGASGELFFGEGSRLTVL.

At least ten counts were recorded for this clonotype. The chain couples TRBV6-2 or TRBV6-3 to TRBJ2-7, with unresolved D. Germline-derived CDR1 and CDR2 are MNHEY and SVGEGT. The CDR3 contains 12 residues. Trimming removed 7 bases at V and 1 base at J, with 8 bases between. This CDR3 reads CASTEKSYEQYF. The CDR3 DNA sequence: TGTGCCAGCACTGAAAAGTCCTACGAGCAGTACTTC.

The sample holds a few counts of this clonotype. CDR3 sequence reads: CASSRTGLPGELFF. CDR3 DNA sequence: TGTGCCAGCTCCAGGACGGGTCTTCCCGGGGAGCTGTTTTTT. This chain joins TRBV7-6 and TRBJ2-2; no clear D. V was trimmed by 8 bases and J by 6 bases, leaving 16 bases between them. There are 14 residues in the CDR3. Germline CDR1 reads SGHVS; CDR2 reads FNYEAQ. Combining the CDR3 with reference TRBV7-6 and TRBJ2-2 gives the whole variable domain GAGVSQSPRYKVTKRGQDVALRCDPISGHVSLYWYRQALGQGPEFLTYFNYEAQQDKSGLPNDRFSAERPEGSISTLTIQRTEQRDSAMYRCASSRTGLPGELFFGEGSRLTVL.

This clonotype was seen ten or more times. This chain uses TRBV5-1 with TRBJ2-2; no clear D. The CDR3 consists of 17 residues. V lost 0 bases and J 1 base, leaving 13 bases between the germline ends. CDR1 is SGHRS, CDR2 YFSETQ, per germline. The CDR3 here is CASSLGPTRKNTGELFF. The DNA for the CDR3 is TGCGCCAGCAGCTTGGGGCCGACGCGGAAGAACACCGGGGAGCTGTTTTTT. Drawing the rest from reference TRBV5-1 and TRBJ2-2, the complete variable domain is KAGVTQTPRYLIKTRGQQVTLSCSPISGHRSVSWYQQTPGQGLQFLFEYFSETQRNKGNFPGRFSGRQFSNSRSEMNVSTLELGDSALYLCASSLGPTRKNTGELFFGEGSRLTVL.

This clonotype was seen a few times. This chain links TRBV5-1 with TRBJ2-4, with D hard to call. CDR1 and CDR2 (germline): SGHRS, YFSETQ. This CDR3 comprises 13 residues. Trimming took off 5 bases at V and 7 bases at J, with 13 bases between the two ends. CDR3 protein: CASRAITGNIQYF. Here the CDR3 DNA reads TGCGCCAGCAGGGCAATCACCGGGAACATTCAGTACTTC.

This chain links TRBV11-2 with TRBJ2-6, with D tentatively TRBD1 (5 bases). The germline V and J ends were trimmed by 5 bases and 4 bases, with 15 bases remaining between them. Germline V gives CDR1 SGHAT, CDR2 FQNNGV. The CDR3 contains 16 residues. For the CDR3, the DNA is TGTGCCAGCAGCCGAAATGGACGGACAGGGGCCAACGTCCTGACTTTC. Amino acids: CASSRNGRTGANVLTF.

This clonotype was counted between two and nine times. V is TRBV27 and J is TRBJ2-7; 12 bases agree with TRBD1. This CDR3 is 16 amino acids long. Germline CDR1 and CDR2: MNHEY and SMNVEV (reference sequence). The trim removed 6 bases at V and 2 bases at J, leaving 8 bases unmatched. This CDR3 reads CASSHRGTGGPYEQYF. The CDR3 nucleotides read TGTGCCAGCAGCCACCGTGGGACAGGGGGCCCCTACGAGCAGTACTTC.

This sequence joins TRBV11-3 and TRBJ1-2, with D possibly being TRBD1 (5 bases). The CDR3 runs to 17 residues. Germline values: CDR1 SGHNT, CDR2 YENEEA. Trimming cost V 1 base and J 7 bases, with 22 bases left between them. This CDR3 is CASSLAGPWGDILGYTF. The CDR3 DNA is TGTGCCAGCAGCTTAGCCGGACCATGGGGGGATATCCTTGGCTACACCTTC.

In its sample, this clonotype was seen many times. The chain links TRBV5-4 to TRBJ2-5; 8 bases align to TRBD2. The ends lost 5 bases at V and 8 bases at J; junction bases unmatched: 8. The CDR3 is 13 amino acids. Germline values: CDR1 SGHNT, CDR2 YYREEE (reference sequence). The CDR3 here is CASSKAGVNTQYF. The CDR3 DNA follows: TGTGCCAGCAGTAAAGCGGGAGTGAATACCCAGTACTTC.

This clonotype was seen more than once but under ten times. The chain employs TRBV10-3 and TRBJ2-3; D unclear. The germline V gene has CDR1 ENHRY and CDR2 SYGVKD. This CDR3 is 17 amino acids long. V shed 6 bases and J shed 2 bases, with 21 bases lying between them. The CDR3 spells CAIRTSPDGSNTDTQYF. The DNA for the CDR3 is TGTGCCATCAGGACCTCCCCGGACGGGTCTAACACAGATACGCAGTATTTT.

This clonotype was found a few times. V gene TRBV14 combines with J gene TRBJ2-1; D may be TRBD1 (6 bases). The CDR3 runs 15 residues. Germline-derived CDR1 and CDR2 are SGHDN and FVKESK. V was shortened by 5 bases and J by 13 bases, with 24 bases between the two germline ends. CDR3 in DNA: TGTGCCAGCAGCTCGCCCGGGACACCTTACAATTCTCAGTTCTTC. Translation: CASSSPGTPYNSQFF.

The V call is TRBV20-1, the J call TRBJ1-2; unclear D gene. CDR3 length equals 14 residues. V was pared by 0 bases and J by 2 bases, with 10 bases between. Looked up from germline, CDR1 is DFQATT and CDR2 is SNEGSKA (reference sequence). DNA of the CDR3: TGCAGTGCTAGAGATATTAACCGCAACTATGGCTACACCTTC. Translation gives CSARDINRNYGYTF.

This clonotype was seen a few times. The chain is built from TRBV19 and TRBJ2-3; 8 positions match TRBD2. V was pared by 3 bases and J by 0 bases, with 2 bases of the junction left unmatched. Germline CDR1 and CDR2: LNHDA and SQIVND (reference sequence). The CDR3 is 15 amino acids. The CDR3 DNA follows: TGTGCCAGTAGTATCGGCGGGGGGAGCACAGATACGCAGTATTTT. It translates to CASSIGGGSTDTQYF.

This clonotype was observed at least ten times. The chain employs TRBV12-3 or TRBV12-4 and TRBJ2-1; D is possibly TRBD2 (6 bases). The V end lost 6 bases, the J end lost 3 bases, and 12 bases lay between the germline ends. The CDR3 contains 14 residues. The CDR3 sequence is CASRDGTRYNEQFF. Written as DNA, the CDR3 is TGTGCCAGCAGGGATGGGACTCGCTACAATGAGCAGTTCTTC.

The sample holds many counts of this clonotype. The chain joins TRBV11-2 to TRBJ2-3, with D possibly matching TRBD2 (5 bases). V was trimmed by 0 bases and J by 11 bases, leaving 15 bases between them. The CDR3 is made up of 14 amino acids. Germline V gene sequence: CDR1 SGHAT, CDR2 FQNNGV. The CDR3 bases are TGTGCCAGCAGCTTAGAAACCCGACGAGGGAAGCAGTATTTT. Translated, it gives CASSLETRRGKQYF.

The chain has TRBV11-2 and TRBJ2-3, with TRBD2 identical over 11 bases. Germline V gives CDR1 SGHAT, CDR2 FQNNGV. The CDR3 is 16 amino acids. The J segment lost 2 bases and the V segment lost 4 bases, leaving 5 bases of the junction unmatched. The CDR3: CASSSLAGGPTDTQYF. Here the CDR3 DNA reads TGTGCCAGCAGCTCCCTAGCGGGGGGCCCCACAGATACGCAGTATTTT.

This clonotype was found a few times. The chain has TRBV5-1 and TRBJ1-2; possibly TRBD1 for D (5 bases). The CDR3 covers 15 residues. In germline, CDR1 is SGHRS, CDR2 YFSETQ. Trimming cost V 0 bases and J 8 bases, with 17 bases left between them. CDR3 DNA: TGCGCCAGCAGCTTGGAGTTCGGCAGGGATAACGGCTACACCTTC. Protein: CASSLEFGRDNGYTF.

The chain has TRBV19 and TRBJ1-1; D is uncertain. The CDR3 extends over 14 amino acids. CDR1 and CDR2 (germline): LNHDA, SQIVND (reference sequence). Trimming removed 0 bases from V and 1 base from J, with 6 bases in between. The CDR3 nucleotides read TGTGCCAGTAGTATAGAGCCAGGGAACACTGAAGCTTTCTTT. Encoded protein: CASSIEPGNTEAFF.

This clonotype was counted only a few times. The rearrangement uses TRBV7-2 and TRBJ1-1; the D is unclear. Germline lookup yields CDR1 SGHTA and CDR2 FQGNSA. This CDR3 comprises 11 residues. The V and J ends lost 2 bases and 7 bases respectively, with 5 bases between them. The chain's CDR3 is CASSLLLEAFF. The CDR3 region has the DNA TGTGCCAGCAGCTTATTGCTTGAAGCTTTCTTT. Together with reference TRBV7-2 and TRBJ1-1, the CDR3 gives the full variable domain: GAGVSQSPSNKVTEKGKDVELRCDPISGHTALYWYRQSLGQGLEFLIYFQGNSAPDKSGLPSDRFSAERTGGSVSTLTIQRTQQEDSAVYLCASSLLLEAFFGQGTRLTVV.

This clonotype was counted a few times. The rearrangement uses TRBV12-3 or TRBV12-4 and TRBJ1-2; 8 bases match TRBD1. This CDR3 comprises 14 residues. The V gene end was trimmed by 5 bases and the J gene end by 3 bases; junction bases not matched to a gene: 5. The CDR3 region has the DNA TGTGCCAGCAGTCCCCGACAGGGGTACTATGGCTACACCTTC. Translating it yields CASSPRQGYYGYTF.